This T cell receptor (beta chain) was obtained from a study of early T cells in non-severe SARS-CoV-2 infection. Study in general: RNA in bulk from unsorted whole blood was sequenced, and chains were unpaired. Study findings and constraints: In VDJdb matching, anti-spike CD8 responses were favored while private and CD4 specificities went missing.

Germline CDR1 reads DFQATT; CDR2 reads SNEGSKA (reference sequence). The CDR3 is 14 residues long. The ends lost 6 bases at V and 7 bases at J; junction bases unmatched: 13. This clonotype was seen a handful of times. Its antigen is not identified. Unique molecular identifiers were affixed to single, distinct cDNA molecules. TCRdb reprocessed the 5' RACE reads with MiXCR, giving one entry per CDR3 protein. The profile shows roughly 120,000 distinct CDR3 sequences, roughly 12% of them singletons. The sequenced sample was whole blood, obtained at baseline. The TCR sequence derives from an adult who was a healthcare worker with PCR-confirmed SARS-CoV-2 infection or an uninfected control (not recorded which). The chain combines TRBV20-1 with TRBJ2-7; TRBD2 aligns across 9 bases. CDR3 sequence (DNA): TGCAGTGCCACCAGCGGGAGGCCCTCTCTGGAGCAGTACTTC. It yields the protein CSATSGRPSLEQYF.